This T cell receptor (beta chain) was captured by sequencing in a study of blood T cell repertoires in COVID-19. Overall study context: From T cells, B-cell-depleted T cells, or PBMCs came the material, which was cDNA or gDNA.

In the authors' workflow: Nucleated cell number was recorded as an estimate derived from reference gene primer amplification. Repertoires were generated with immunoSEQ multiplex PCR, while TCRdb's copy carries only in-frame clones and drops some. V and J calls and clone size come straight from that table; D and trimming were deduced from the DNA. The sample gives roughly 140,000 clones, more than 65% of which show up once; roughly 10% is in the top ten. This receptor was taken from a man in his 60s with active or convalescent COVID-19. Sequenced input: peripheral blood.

The CDR3 sequence: CASSQGTGRANYGYTF. The DNA of the CDR3 is TGTGCCAGCTCACAAGGGACAGGGAGAGCTAACTATGGCTACACCTTC. The gene calls are TRBV18 and TRBJ1-2, with 9 nucleotides matching TRBD1. Germline assignment: CDR1 KGHSH and CDR2 LQKENI. The trim removed 4 bases at V and 0 bases at J, leaving 6 bases unmatched. The CDR3 has 16 residues.